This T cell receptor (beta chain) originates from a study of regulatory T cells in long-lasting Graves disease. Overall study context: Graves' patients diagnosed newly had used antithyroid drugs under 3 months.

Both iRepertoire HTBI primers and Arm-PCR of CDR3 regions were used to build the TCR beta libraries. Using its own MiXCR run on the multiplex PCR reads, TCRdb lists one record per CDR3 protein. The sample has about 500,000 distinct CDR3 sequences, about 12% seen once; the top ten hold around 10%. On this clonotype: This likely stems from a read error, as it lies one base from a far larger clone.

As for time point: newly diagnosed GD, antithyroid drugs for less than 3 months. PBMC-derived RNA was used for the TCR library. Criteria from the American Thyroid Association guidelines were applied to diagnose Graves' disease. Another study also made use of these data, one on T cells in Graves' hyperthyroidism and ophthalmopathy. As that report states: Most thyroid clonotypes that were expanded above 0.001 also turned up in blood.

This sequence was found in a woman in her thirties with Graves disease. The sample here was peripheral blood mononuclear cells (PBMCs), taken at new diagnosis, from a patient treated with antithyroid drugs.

The CDR3 region has the DNA TGTGCCAGCAGCTTAGAGTCAGGGACATACAATGAGCAGTACTTC. The encoded protein is CASSLESGTYNEQYF. The chain uses TRBV11-2 and TRBJ2-4; a possible D gene is TRBD1 (6 bases). With 0 bases removed from V and 13 bases from J, the gap between germline ends came to 19 bases. The CDR3 consists of 15 residues. In germline, CDR1 is SGHAT, CDR2 FQNNGV.